Each of the 2 T cell receptor beta chains below was sequenced from the same sample in a study of T cells in Graves' hyperthyroidism and ophthalmopathy. There were TCR beta CDR3 regions amplified from RNA transcripts. Using the HTBI primer set, a first-round RT-PCR was run on the TCR CDR3. TCRdb analysed the multiplex PCR reads with MiXCR anew, one entry per CDR3 protein. The sample records 500,000 to 750,000 distinct CDR3 sequences, 15% to 19% being singletons. Sample: blood. These receptors came from a woman aged 30 to 39 with Graves' hyperthyroidism.

This clonotype has a count of ten or more. The chain is built from TRBV5-1 and TRBJ2-5, with 8 bases that match TRBD2. Germline loops: CDR1 SGHRS, CDR2 YFSETQ. This CDR3 has 15 amino acids. The J segment lost 5 bases and the V segment lost 6 bases, leaving 12 bases of the junction unmatched. CDR3 amino acids: CASTQESGSVETQYF. In DNA form, the CDR3 reads TGCGCCAGCACCCAAGAGAGCGGGAGCGTTGAGACCCAGTACTTC.

The CDR3 loop reads CASSLVFGTSGSYEQYF. CDR3 sequence (DNA): TGTGCCAGCAGCTTAGTGTTCGGGACTAGCGGCTCCTACGAGCAGTACTTC. The chain joins TRBV11-2 to TRBJ2-7, with TRBD2 identical over 11 bases. Looked up from germline, CDR1 is SGHAT and CDR2 is FQNNGV. With V trimmed by 1 base and J by 0 bases, 5 bases remained unmatched. CDR3 size: 17 residues.